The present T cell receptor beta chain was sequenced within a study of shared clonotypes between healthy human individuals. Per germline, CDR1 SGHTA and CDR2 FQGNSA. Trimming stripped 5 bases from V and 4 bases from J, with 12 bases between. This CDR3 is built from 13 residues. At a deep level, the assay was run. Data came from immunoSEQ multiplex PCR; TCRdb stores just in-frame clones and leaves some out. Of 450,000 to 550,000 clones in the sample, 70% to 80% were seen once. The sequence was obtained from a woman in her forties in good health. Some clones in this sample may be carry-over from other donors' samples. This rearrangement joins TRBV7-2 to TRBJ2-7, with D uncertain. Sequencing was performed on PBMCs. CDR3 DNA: TGTGCCAGCAGCCCCCAAACGGGTTACGAGCAGTACTTC. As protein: CASSPQTGYEQYF.